This T cell receptor (beta chain) stems from a study of blood T cells in healthy people across ages (dated by TCRdb to the mid-2010s). Turning to the overall study: Template switching captured roughly one uniquely barcoded TCR beta cDNA molecule per two T cells in model experiments. Using deep sequencing normalized with unique cDNA molecular identifiers, the study measured how TCR beta repertoire diversity changes with age. The donors were divided into four age groups: young (average around 16 years), middle-aged (around 37), aged (about 56) and long-lived (about 80). The study analyzed two additional independent replicas of 1 million unique cDNA reads from the same blood draw for two donors, one aged 18 to 29 and one aged 80 or older. Study-wide findings and limitations: Conclusive comparison of naive and antigen-experienced compartments was prevented by the profiling of bulk unsorted PBMCs. Because donor CMV infection status was unknown, age-related changes in expanded clonotypes were potentially confounded. Compared with the aged group, the long-lived group had more naive CD4+ T cells, fewer expanded clones and increased TCR diversity, a pattern suggesting age selection. As age increased, observed TCR beta diversity per million T cells dropped in a roughly linear way, and a significant reduction was already evident by age 40. Total diversity estimates from one million sequenced T cells were considered lower bounds and underestimates. A strong correlation was found between observed TCR beta diversity and the percentage of naive T cells measured by flow cytometry.

Donors were 40 or so systemically healthy Caucasian individuals from Russia aged roughly 6 to 95 years. Ten milliliters of peripheral blood were drawn from each donor into EDTA-treated Vacutainer tubes. PBMCs were isolated by Ficoll-Paque density-gradient centrifugation, with at least 6.5 million obtained per sample. Total RNA was extracted from PBMCs with Trizol reagent, with at least 5.5 micrograms obtained per sample. For every donor, an aliquot of PBMCs went through flow cytometry to measure the percentages of naive CD45RAhigh/CD27high T cells. CDR1 and CDR2 (SGHRS, YFSETQ) derive from the germline V gene. V is clipped by 4 bases and J by 0 bases, and the sequence between their germline boundaries is 10 bases long. The CDR3 holds 14 amino acids from the cysteine to the phenylalanine. The only DNA kept is the CDR3, 42 bases in frame from the first base. This clonotype has more than one count but fewer than ten. Its antigen is still unknown. Nothing much larger sits one base from this clone, and base qualities are not available.

The receptor library was made with 5' RACE. TCRdb names Illumina HiSeq 2500 as the instrument used. A second PCR of roughly 6 to 11 cycles was run with a J-beta primer mix and a sample-barcoded 5' primer. A unique molecular identifier was introduced onto each TCR beta cDNA molecule by a template-switch 5' adaptor carrying 12 random nucleotides. Each sample yielded at least 2.5 million CDR3-containing paired-end reads. First-strand cDNA was synthesized from all RNA with the Mint cDNA synthesis kit, primed by a TRBC-specific oligonucleotide. Following uracil-DNA glycosylase treatment, all cDNA underwent a first 18-cycle PCR with the universal primers M1SS and BC2_uni_R. The paper's processing steps were these. Each sample was normalized by randomly selecting 1 million high-quality reads, each carrying a distinct molecular identifier. Reads with shared molecular identifiers were discarded instead of being binned into consensus sequences. MiTCR, set to a Q25 quality threshold and the strictest error-elimination algorithm, was used for CDR3 identification, clonotype clustering and error correction. A nonparametric unseen species model with Euler transformation was used to estimate lower-bound total TCR beta diversity. In-frame beta chains were kept once TCRdb had trimmed the public reads at Q25 with fastp and called clones with MiXCR. Identical CDR3 protein sequences are pooled into one entry, listed with their most common genes and DNA. The V and J calls and clone size are TCRdb's, not the authors'. The sample table records roughly 1,000,000 distinct CDR3 sequences; approximately 25% of these occur just once. The leading ten clones occupy around 0.7% of the sample.

The sample was also reused in another study, on T cells of mothers and their children. The second publication reports: Nine systemically healthy Caucasian individuals served as donors, namely three mothers together with their six children. cDNA synthesis consumed the entire amount of extracted RNA, loaded at approximately 1.6 ug RNA in each 15 ul reaction. In the second PCR, sample barcodes and 2-4 random nucleotides were introduced via the M1S primer. Over 8 million TCR beta CDR3 reads came from each mother, compared with around 3 million reads from each child. Thymic selection shapes the output of TCR recombination in a similar way in related and unrelated pairs, and inherited differences have a minor effect. Normalized repertoire overlap was always found to be slightly, but never significantly, higher in related mother-child pairs than in unrelated mother-child pairs. Persistent microchimeric T cell clones were not detected, at a sensitivity of about 100 clones per million clonotypes. In the study, deep NGS was used to compare the TCR beta repertoires of mothers and children, and features distinguishing related mother-child pairs from unrelated individuals were sought. On average, the children were roughly 11 +/- 4 years old, while the mothers were about 40 +/- 4 years old. Libraries were sequenced on Illumina HiSeq 2000 with 100+100 nt paired-end reads after adapter ligation with NEBNext reagents. To prevent cross-contamination, the mother and child libraries were prepared a month apart and were sequenced in separate runs. For each donor, somewhere between roughly 450,000 and 2,000,000 distinct TCR beta clonotypes were identified. Naive TCR beta clonotypes were estimated from low-frequency clonotypes matched to each donor's FACS-determined naive share, without sorting.

This TCR derives from a girl aged 2 to 10 in good health. The sample taken for sequencing was blood. The chain is encoded by TRBV5-1 joined to TRBJ2-5; the D gene remains uncertain. The CDR3 is CASSVDWYQETQYF. The sequenced DNA is TGCGCCAGCAGCGTCGACTGGTACCAAGAGACCCAGTACTTC.